This TCR beta chain was captured in a study of T cell responses to AZD1222 COVID-19 vaccine. In its sample, this clone was seen once. Its cognate antigen is unknown. Some clones are missing from TCRdb's copy, which holds only in-frame ones; the method was immunoSEQ multiplex PCR. The sample has roughly 83,000 clones, around 86% seen once. Points from the study as a whole: Clonal diversity was possibly underestimated, and the donors were mostly white British, with more females. At baseline, seropositivity was found in only 5 to 7 AZD1222 recipients. Variant regions that are unmutated are reportedly the target of nearly half of spike-specific TCRs.

CDR1 and CDR2 (germline): KGHSH, LQKENI. The CDR3 sequence is 13 residues long. Trimming took 2 bases from V and 9 from J, leaving 10 bases between them. The origin of this receptor is an adult in good health. The sample consisted of peripheral blood, taken on day 0 of AZD1222 vaccination. The chain links TRBV18 to TRBJ1-4; D is unclear. Here the CDR3 reads CASSPYSGKKLFF. In DNA form, the CDR3 reads TGTGCCAGCTCACCATATTCGGGGAAAAAACTGTTTTTT.